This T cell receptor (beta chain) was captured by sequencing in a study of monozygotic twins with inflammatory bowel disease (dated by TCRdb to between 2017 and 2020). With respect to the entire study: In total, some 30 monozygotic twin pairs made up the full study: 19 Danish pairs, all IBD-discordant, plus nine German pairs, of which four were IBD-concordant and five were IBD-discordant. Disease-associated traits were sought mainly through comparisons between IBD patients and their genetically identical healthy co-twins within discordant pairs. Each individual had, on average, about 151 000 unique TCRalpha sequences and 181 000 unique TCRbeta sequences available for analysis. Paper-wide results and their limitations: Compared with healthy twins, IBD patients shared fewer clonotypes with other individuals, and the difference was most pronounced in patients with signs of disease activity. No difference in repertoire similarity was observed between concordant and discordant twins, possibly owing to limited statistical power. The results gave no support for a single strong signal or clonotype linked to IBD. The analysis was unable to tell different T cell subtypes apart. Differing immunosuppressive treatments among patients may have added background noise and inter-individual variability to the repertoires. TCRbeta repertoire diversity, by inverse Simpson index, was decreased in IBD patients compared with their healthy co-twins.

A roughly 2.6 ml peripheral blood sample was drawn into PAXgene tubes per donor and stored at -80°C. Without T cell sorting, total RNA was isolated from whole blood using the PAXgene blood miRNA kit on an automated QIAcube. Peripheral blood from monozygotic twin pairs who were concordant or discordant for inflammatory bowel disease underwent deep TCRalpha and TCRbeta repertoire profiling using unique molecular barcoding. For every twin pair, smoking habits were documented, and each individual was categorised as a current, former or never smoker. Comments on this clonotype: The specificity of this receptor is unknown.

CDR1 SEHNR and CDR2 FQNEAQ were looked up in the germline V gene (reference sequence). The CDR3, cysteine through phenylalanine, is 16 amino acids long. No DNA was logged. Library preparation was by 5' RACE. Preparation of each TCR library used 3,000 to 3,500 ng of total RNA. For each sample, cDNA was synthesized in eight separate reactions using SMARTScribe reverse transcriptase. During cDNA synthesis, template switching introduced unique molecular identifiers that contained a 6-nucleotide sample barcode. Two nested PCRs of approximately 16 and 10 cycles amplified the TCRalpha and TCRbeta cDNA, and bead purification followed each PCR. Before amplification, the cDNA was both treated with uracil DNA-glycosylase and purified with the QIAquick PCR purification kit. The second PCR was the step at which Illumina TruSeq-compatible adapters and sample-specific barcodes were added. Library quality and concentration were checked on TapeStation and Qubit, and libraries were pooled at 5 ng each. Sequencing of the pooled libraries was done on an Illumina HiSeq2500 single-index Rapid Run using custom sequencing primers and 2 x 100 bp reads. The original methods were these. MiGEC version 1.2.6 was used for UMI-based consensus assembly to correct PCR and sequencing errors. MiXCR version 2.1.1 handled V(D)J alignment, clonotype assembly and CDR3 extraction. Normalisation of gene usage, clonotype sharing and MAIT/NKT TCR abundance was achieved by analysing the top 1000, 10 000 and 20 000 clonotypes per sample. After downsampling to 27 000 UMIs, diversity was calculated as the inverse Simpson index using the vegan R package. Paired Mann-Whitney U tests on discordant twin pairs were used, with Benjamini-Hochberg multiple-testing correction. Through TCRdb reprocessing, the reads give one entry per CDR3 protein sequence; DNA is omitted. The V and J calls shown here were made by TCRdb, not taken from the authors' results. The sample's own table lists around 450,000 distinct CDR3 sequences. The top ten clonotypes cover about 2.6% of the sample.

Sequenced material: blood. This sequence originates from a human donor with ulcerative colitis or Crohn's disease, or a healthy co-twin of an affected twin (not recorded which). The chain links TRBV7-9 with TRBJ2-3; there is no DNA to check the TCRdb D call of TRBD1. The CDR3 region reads CASSLSRGRGPDTQYF.